This is a list of T cell receptor beta chains from one sample in a study of blood T cell repertoires in COVID-19. Here immunoSEQ multiplex PCR was the method, and the copy in TCRdb shows in-frame clones only, minus some. The sample consists of about 99,000 clones, 85% to 90% of them appearing once. The specimen was peripheral blood. These receptors came from a woman between 55 and 75 years old in a cohort sampled during active or convalescent COVID-19. CDR3s include the opening cysteine and the closing phenylalanine or tryptophan. The order of the fields is clone size, J gene, V gene, CDR3 length, D gene, CDR3 protein, CDR3 DNA. A D gene is named only where the DNA matches it firmly. Where a row states a size, it is once, few, many or the class of an expanded clone; other rows omit it.

size: .; J: TRBJ1-5; V: TRBV28; length: 13; D: .; CDR3: CASSLQGNQPQHF; DNA: TGTGCCAGCAGTTTGCAGGGGAATCAGCCCCAGCATTTT
size: once; J: TRBJ1-2; V: TRBV7-9; length: 14; D: .; CDR3: CASSPSRLFYGYTF; DNA: TGTGCCAGCAGCCCTAGTCGGTTGTTCTATGGCTACACCTTC
size: .; J: TRBJ1-5; V: TRBV7-8; length: 14; D: TRBD1; CDR3: CASSHVRGDQPQHF; DNA: TGTGCCAGCAGTCACGTCAGGGGGGATCAGCCCCAGCATTTT
size: few; J: TRBJ2-1; V: TRBV27; length: 15; D: TRBD2; CDR3: CASTLAAGGQYEQFF; DNA: TGTGCCAGCACCTTGGCAGCGGGGGGGCAATACGAGCAGTTCTTC
size: .; J: TRBJ2-7; V: TRBV2; length: 17; D: TRBD1; CDR3: CASSPGQVPPYDYEQYF; DNA: TGTGCCAGCAGCCCCGGACAGGTTCCCCCATATGACTACGAGCAGTACTTC
size: .; J: TRBJ2-1; V: TRBV5-4; length: 17; D: TRBD1; CDR3: CASSSGTGGGSYNEQFF; DNA: TGTGCCAGCAGCTCCGGGACAGGGGGCGGCTCCTACAATGAGCAGTTCTTC
size: .; J: TRBJ2-3; V: TRBV10-3; length: 13; D: TRBD2; CDR3: CAITSGHTDTQYF; DNA: TGTGCCATCACTAGCGGGCACACAGATACGCAGTATTTT
size: .; J: TRBJ1-5; V: TRBV2; length: 15; D: TRBD1; CDR3: CASSLGQGAGQPQHF; DNA: TGTGCCAGCAGTTTGGGACAGGGAGCAGGTCAGCCCCAGCATTTT
size: medium-sized; J: TRBJ1-3; V: TRBV13; length: 15; D: .; CDR3: CASSLEGFSGNTIYF; DNA: TGTGCCAGCAGCTTAGAGGGGTTCTCTGGAAACACCATATATTTT
size: .; J: TRBJ1-3; V: TRBV5-1; length: 14; D: .; CDR3: CASSPDSSGNTIYF; DNA: TGCGCCAGCAGCCCGGACAGCTCTGGAAACACCATATATTTT
size: .; J: TRBJ2-1; V: TRBV11-2; length: 15; D: .; CDR3: CASSLPTDSYNEQFF; DNA: TGTGCCAGCAGCCTGCCGACAGACTCCTACAATGAGCAGTTCTTC
size: few; J: TRBJ1-2; V: TRBV9; length: 14; D: TRBD1; CDR3: CASSNDRGRNGYTF; DNA: TGTGCCAGCAGCAACGACAGGGGGCGGAATGGCTACACCTTC
size: once; J: TRBJ1-6; V: TRBV6-1; length: 14; D: .; CDR3: CASSELATKSPLHF; DNA: TGTGCCAGCAGTGAATTGGCCACAAAATCACCCCTCCACTTT
size: .; J: TRBJ2-1; V: TRBV24-1; length: 16; D: TRBD2; CDR3: CATSAVWGRGDNEQFF; DNA: TGTGCCACCAGTGCTGTCTGGGGGAGGGGAGACAATGAGCAGTTCTTC
size: .; J: TRBJ2-5; V: TRBV29-1; length: 10; D: .; CDR3: CSVVRETQYF; DNA: TGCAGCGTTGTTCGGGAGACCCAGTACTTC
size: .; J: TRBJ1-1; V: TRBV12-3/TRBV12-4; length: 13; D: TRBD1; CDR3: CASSLVQGVEAFF; DNA: TGTGCCAGCAGTTTAGTCCAGGGGGTAGAAGCTTTCTTT
size: .; J: TRBJ2-5; V: TRBV21-1; length: 16; D: .; CDR3: CASSKAGLADQETQYF; DNA: TGTGCCAGCAGCAAAGCGGGTCTAGCGGACCAAGAGACCCAGTACTTC
size: .; J: TRBJ1-6; V: TRBV9; length: 16; D: TRBD1; CDR3: CASSVAQGAGNSPLHF; DNA: TGTGCCAGCAGCGTAGCTCAGGGGGCTGGAAATTCACCCCTCCACTTT
size: .; J: TRBJ2-4; V: TRBV5-1; length: 16; D: TRBD2; CDR3: CASSSGLAGGLDIQYF; DNA: TGCGCCAGCAGCTCCGGACTAGCGGGAGGGTTGGACATTCAGTACTTC
size: few; J: TRBJ2-2; V: TRBV6-4; length: 15; D: .; CDR3: CASSESRGEAGELFF; DNA: TGTGCCAGCAGTGAATCCCGGGGAGAGGCCGGGGAGCTGTTTTTT
size: few; J: TRBJ2-7; V: TRBV4-2; length: 15; D: TRBD2; CDR3: CASSQAGGTTYEQYF; DNA: TGTGCCAGCAGCCAAGCGGGAGGGACTACCTACGAGCAGTACTTC